The subject of this entry is one T cell receptor (beta chain). This sample was included in a study of blood T cell repertoires in COVID-19. Study-wide background: Italy, Spain and the United States were the sources of the convalescent and acute COVID-19 samples. PBMCs, B-cell-depleted T cells, or T cells provided the cDNA or gDNA that made up the material.

Per the original data handling: Cell counts per sample came from amplifying reference gene primers. The table came from immunoSEQ multiplex PCR; TCRdb's copy has only in-frame clones and leaves some out. Clone size and the V and J calls come from that table; the DNA yielded D and trimming. There are 270,000 or so clones in the sample; approximately 88% occur only once, and 0.94% lies in the top ten. The germline gives CDR1 KGHSH, CDR2 LQKENI. The CDR3 loop spans 16 amino acids. V was shortened by 3 bases and J by 1 base, with 13 bases between the two germline ends. The TCR sequence derives from a woman between 35 and 50 years old who had recovered from COVID-19. Sequences were obtained from peripheral blood. The V gene is TRBV18, the J gene TRBJ1-3, with D perhaps TRBD1 (5 bases). The CDR3: CASSPSTGVSGNTIYF. The CDR3 DNA sequence: TGTGCCAGCTCACCTTCGACGGGGGTTTCTGGAAACACCATATATTTT.